This T cell receptor (beta chain) was retrieved from a study of T cells in Graves' hyperthyroidism and ophthalmopathy. Study-level results: Progression to ophthalmopathy was predicted a median of roughly seven months early. Most thyroid clonotypes with frequency above 0.001 were detected in blood. From stable hyperthyroidism, ophthalmopathy was separated by a 13 V-J model.

The CDR3 is 13 amino acids. With 6 bases removed from V and 1 base from J, the gap between germline ends came to 12 bases. Germline CDR1 reads DFQATT; CDR2 reads SNEGSKA (reference sequence). Comments on this clonotype: The antigen is undetermined.

TCR beta CDR3 sequences were amplified from RNA transcripts. A set of HTBI primers served as the primers for a first-round RT-PCR of the TCR CDR3. TCRdb re-derived calls from the multiplex PCR reads in MiXCR, one entry per CDR3 protein. The sample has over 650,000 distinct CDR3 sequences; just under 45% are singletons. Patients showing uncontrolled infection, other autoimmune disease, pregnancy or lactation were ineligible. The sample consisted of peripheral blood or thyroid tissue (not recorded which). The rearrangement uses TRBV20-1 and TRBJ1-1; no definite D call. The TCR originated in an adult man with Graves' disease, either hyperthyroidism or ophthalmopathy (not recorded which). The CDR3, as DNA: TGCAGTGCCCCGAAGGGAGGGAACACTGAAGCTTTCTTT. As protein: CSAPKGGNTEAFF.